The clone carrying this T cell receptor beta chain has a count of ten or more. What it binds is not known. The V end was cut by 7 bases, the J end by 1 base, with 14 bases between. The CDR3 has 14 amino acids. The data were taken from a study of blood T cells in healthy people across ages. General observations from the study: Per million T cells, TCR beta diversity dropped roughly linearly as age increased.

The authors ran a second PCR of about 6 to 11 cycles using a sample-barcoded 5' primer and a J-beta primer mix. MiXCR was run by TCRdb on the 5' RACE reads, yielding one entry per CDR3 protein. This table holds about 930,000 distinct CDR3 sequences, 25% to 30% found once. These sequences were also reported in another study, on T cells of mothers and their children. From that second work: Samples were obtained from a few healthy Caucasian mothers and their six children. A primer called M1S, used in the second PCR, added sample barcodes and 2-4 random nucleotides. It was found that thymic selection shapes TCR recombination output similarly in related and unrelated pairs.

Material for sequencing was blood. V usage is TRBV12-3 or TRBV12-4 and J usage is TRBJ2-7; D gene ambiguous. This receptor was obtained from a woman aged 40 to 50 in good health. CDR3 residues: CASTLGQHSYEQYF. CDR3 coding DNA: TGTGCCAGCACCCTCGGGCAGCATTCCTACGAGCAGTACTTC.